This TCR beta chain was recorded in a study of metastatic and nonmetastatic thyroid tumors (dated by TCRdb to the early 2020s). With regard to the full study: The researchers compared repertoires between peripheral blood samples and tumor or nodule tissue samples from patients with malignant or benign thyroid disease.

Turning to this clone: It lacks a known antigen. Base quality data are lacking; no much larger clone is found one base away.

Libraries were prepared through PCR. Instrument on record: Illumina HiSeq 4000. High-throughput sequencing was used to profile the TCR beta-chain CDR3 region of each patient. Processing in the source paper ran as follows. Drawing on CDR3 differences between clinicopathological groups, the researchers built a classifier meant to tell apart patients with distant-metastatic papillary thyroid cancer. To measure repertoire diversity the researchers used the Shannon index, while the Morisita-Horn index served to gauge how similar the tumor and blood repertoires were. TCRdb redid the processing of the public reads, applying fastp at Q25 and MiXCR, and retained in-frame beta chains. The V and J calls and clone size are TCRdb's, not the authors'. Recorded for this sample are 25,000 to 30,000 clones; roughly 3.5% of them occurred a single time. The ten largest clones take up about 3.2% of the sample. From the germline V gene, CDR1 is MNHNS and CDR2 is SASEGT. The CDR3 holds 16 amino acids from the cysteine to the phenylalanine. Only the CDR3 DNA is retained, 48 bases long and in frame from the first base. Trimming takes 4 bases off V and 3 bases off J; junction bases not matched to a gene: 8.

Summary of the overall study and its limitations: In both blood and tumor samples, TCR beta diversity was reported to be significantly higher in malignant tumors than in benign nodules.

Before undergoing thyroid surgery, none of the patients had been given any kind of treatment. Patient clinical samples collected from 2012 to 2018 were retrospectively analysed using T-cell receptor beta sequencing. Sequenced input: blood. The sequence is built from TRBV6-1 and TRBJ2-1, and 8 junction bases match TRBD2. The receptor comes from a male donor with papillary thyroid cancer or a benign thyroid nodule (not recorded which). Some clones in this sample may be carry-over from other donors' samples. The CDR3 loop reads CASSGMVSGVYNEQFF. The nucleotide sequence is TGTGCCAGCAGTGGGATGGTTAGCGGGGTCTACAATGAGCAGTTCTTC.